This T cell receptor (beta chain) originates from a study of human T cells and chemical hapten exposure. The study, taken as a whole, reports: Patch test score was positively correlated with the counts of TCRs that had expanded at PT1. Against controls, expanded TCRs gave rise to significantly more large CDR3 similarity clusters.

Library construction involved attaching unique molecular identifiers to individual cDNA molecules, which allowed quantitative, reproducible TCR counting. MiXCR, run by TCRdb on the RACE reads, gives a single entry per CDR3 protein. Among about 82,000 distinct CDR3 sequences, about 10% were seen once, and the ten largest hold approximately 4.4%. Time point here: patch test 1, 2 weeks after DPC sensitization. Treatment denoted: therapeutic diphenylcyclopropenone sensitization with weekly scalp DPC. Of note for this clonotype: The antigen is unknown.

V gave up 0 bases and J gave up 7 bases, with 24 bases separating them. Germline V gene data show CDR1 as LNHNV and CDR2 as YYDKDF (reference sequence). CDR3 size: 19 residues. The chain employs TRBV15 and TRBJ1-4; possible D gene TRBD1, 6 bases. The sequence derives from a woman aged 50 to 60 with alopecia areata. Some clones in this sample may be carry-over from other donors' samples. Source: whole blood, taken in connection with sensitization to the hapten diphenylcyclopropenone (DPC). The DNA for the CDR3 is TGTGCCACCAGCAGAGATGGCGGGGTAGTTCGGGGGCTAGCTGAAAAACTGTTTTTT. The encoded protein is CATSRDGGVVRGLAEKLFF.